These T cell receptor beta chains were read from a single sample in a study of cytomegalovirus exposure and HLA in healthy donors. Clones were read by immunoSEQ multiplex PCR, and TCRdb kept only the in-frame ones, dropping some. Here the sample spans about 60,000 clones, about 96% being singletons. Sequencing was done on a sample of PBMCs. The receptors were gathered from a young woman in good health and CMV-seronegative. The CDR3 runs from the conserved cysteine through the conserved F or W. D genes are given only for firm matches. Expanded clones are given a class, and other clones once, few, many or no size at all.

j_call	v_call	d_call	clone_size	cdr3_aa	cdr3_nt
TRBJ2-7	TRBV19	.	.	CASSMGTGGYEQYF	TGTGCCAGTAGTATGGGTACAGGTGGGTACGAGCAGTACTTC
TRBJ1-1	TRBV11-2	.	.	CASSLVVRSAEAFF	TGTGCCAGCAGCTTAGTGGTCAGGTCGGCTGAAGCTTTCTTT
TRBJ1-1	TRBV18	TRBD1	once	CASSRRDSTEAFF	TGTGCCAGCTCACGGCGGGACAGCACTGAAGCTTTCTTT
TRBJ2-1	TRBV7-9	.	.	CASSPQGSAEQFF	TGTGCCAGCAGCCCCCAGGGGAGCGCTGAGCAGTTCTTC
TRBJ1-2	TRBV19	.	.	CATQWQVGYGYTF	TGTGCCACACAATGGCAGGTCGGCTATGGCTACACCTTC
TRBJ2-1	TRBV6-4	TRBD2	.	CASRQGLAYNEQFF	TGTGCCAGCAGGCAGGGACTAGCATACAATGAGCAGTTCTTC
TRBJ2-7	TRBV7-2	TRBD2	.	CASSLGGGRVGQYF	TGTGCCAGCAGCTTAGGTGGCGGGAGGGTGGGGCAGTACTTC
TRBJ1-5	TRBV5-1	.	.	CASSLGPDRSNQPQHF	TGCGCCAGCAGCTTGGGCCCCGACAGATCCAATCAGCCCCAGCATTTT
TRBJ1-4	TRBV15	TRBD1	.	CATSRDGGQGGEKLFF	TGTGCCACCAGCAGAGACGGGGGACAGGGCGGGGAAAAACTGTTTTTT
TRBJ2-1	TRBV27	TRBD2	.	CASSLSVLGGRASRGNEQFF	TGTGCCAGCAGTTTAAGCGTTTTGGGCGGGAGGGCCTCCAGGGGGAATGAGCAGTTCTTC
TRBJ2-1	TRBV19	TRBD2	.	CASTHRRGLDLFF	TGTGCCAGTACCCACCGGCGGGGGTTAGATCTGTTCTTC
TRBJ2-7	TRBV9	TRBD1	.	CASSVASGTGGGPSEQYF	TGTGCCAGCAGCGTAGCCTCTGGGACAGGGGGCGGACCGAGCGAGCAGTACTTC
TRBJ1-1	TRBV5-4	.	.	CASRPLRANTEAFF	TGTGCCAGCCGGCCTTTGAGGGCGAACACTGAAGCTTTCTTT
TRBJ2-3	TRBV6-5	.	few	CASSYSIGVPTDTQYF	TGTGCCAGCAGTTACTCGATAGGGGTCCCCACAGATACGCAGTATTTT
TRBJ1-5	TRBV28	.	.	CASSPNPWGAGADQPQHF	TGTGCCAGCAGTCCGAACCCCTGGGGGGCGGGGGCAGATCAGCCCCAGCATTTT
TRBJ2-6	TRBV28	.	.	CASSQDGLTQSRANVLTF	TGTGCCAGCAGTCAAGACGGCTTGACACAAAGTCGGGCCAACGTCCTGACTTTC
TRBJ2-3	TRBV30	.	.	CAWIRKGSTDTQYF	TGTGCCTGGATCCGTAAGGGGAGCACAGATACGCAGTATTTT
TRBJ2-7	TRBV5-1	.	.	CASSFGERKEYEQYF	TGCGCCAGCAGCTTTGGGGAGCGGAAAGAGTACGAGCAGTACTTC
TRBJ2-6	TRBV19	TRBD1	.	CASIPAGQAYSGANVLTF	TGTGCCAGTATCCCCGCCGGACAGGCCTACTCTGGGGCCAACGTCCTGACTTTC
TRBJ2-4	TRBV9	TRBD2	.	CASSPLGASGSWVRYF	TGTGCCAGCAGCCCTCTAGGGGCTAGCGGGAGTTGGGTGCGATACTTC
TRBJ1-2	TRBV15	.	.	CATSSGLNYGYTF	TGTGCCACCAGCAGCGGGTTAAACTATGGCTACACCTTC
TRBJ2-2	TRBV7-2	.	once	CASSLGRVPGELFF	TGTGCCAGCAGCTTGGGCAGGGTACCCGGGGAGCTGTTTTTT
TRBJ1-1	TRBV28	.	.	CASSLLGADTEAFF	TGTGCCAGCAGTTTATTGGGGGCGGACACTGAAGCTTTCTTT
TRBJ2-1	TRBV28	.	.	CASSLFFGRGGGEQFF	TGTGCCAGCAGTTTATTTTTTGGCAGGGGAGGGGGTGAGCAGTTCTTC
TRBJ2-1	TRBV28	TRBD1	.	CASTDRGLGNEQFF	TGTGCCAGCACCGACAGGGGGCTAGGGAATGAGCAGTTCTTC
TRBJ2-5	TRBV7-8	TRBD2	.	CASSLITPVVLAGDPKWTQYF	TGTGCCAGCAGCTTAATCACCCCCGTGGTACTAGCGGGAGACCCGAAGTGGACCCAGTACTTC
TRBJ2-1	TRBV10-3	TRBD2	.	CAIKTGTSGKGAGTNEQFF	TGTGCCATCAAGACCGGGACTAGCGGGAAAGGGGCAGGGACTAATGAGCAGTTCTTC
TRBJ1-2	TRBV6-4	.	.	CASSDGRGYGYTF	TGTGCCAGCAGTGACGGACGGGGGTATGGCTACACCTTC
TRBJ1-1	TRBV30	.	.	CAWSEWGGPRTMNTEAFF	TGTGCCTGGAGCGAATGGGGGGGTCCCCGAACGATGAACACTGAAGCTTTCTTT
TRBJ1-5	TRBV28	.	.	CASSGGMFGISPQHF	TGTGCCAGCAGTGGCGGGATGTTTGGAATCAGCCCCCAGCATTTT
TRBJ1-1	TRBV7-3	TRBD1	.	CASSPEGAGTEAFF	TGTGCCAGCAGCCCCGAGGGGGCCGGGACTGAAGCTTTCTTT
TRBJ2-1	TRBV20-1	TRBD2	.	CSGGPYNEQFF	TGTAGCGGGGGGCCTTACAATGAGCAGTTCTTC
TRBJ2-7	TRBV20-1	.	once	CSASGLYEQYF	TGCAGTGCTAGCGGTCTCTACGAGCAGTACTTC
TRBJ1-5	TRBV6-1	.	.	CASSPRTSGSQPQHF	TGTGCCAGCAGCCCCCGGACGTCGGGAAGTCAGCCCCAGCATTTT
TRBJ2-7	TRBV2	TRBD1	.	CASATNWDRTYEQYF	TGTGCCAGCGCTACCAACTGGGACAGGACCTACGAGCAGTACTTC
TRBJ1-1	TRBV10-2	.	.	CASRQGNTEAFF	TGCGCCAGCAGACAGGGGAACACTGAAGCTTTCTTT
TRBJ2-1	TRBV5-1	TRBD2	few	CASSLAGTSLNEQFF	TGCGCCAGCAGCTTGGCAGGGACTAGCCTCAATGAGCAGTTCTTC
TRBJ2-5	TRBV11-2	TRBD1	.	CATQLRGQPQETQYF	TGTGCCACCCAGCTTCGGGGACAGCCCCAAGAGACCCAGTACTTC
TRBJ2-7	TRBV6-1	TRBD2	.	CASNHGTTYEQYF	TGTGCCAGCAACCACGGGACTACCTACGAGCAGTACTTC
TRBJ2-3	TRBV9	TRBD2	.	CASSAGGAPGDTQYF	TGTGCCAGCAGCGCCGGGGGGGCACCGGGGGATACGCAGTATTTT
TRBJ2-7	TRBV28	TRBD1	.	CASSFTGVYEQYF	TGTGCCAGCAGTTTTACAGGGGTCTACGAGCAGTACTTC
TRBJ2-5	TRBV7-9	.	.	CASSFSSPPSAQYF	TGTGCCAGCAGCTTTTCGTCCCCACCTTCGGCCCAGTACTTC
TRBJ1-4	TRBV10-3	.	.	CAISEGGSNEKLFF	TGTGCCATCAGTGAAGGAGGTAGTAATGAAAAACTGTTTTTT
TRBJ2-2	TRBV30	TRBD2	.	CAWSRGGLGELFF	TGTGCCTGGAGTCGGGGGGGACTAGGGGAGCTGTTTTTT
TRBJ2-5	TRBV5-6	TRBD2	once	CASRPELAGSTETQYF	TGTGCCAGCCGGCCAGAGCTAGCGGGATCTACGGAGACCCAGTACTTC
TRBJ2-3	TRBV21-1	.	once	CASSKGAPRDTQYF	TGTGCCAGCAGCAAAGGGGCCCCCCGGGATACGCAGTATTTT